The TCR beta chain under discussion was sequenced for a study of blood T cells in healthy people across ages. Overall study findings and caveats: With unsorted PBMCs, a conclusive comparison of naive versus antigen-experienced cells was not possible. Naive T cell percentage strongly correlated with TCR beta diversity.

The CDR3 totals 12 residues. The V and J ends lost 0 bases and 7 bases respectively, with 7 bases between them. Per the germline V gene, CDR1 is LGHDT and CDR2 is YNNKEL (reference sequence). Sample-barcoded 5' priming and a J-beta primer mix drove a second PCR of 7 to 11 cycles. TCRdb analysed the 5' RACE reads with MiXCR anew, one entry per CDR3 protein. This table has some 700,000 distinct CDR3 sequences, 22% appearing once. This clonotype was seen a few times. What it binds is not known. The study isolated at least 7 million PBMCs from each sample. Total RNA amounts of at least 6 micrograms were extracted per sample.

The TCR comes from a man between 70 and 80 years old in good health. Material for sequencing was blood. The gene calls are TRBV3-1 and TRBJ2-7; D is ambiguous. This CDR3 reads CASSQDLVEQYF. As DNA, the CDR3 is TGTGCCAGCAGCCAAGATCTGGTGGAGCAGTACTTC.